The entry that follows covers one T cell receptor (beta chain) sequence. The antigen is not known. This entry comes from a study of breast tumors, draining lymph nodes, adjacent tissues. Study conclusions and caveats: Findings are consistent with lymph node origin and intratumoral expansion of most tumor T cells. Compared with lymph nodes, tumors were less diverse; compared with nontumor tissue, more. Data only fit, rather than demonstrated, lymph node origin of most tumor T cells. Compared with basal-like, luminal-like tumors shared significantly more repertoire with nontumor tissue.

Samples came from axillary lymph nodes draining the breast cancer. MiXCR was run by TCRdb on the multiplex PCR reads, yielding one entry per CDR3 protein. The sample has approximately 210,000 distinct CDR3 sequences; under 40% are singletons. This TCR was sampled from a female donor with breast cancer. Some clones in this sample may be carry-over from other donors' samples. Sample: axillary lymph node tissue.

The CDR3 loop reads CASRDQEGGSPLHF. CDR3 coding DNA: TGTGCCAGCAGAGATCAAGAGGGAGGTTCACCCCTCCACTTT. The gene calls are TRBV2 and TRBJ1-6; D unresolved. CDR3 size: 14 residues. The V gene lost 6 bases and the J gene lost 9 bases, with 15 bases spanning the gap. Germline CDR1 reads SNHLY; CDR2 reads FYNNEI.